Shown below are 22 T cell receptor beta chains from a single sample sequenced in a study of metastatic and nonmetastatic thyroid tumors. All patients were untreated before thyroid surgery. TCRdb re-called the PCR reads through MiXCR. The profile shows over 30,000 clones, approximately 30% of them singletons. The sequenced material came from blood. The receptors here all came from a female donor with papillary thyroid cancer or a benign thyroid nodule (not recorded which). Some clones in this sample may be carry-over from other donors' samples.

This clone is judged medium-sized (0.01 to 0.1%). J is TRBJ2-7 and V is TRBV6-1; 12 bases fit TRBD2. This CDR3 comprises 13 residues. With 5 bases clipped from V and 6 bases from J, the junction kept 2 bases outside the gene matches. Germline loops: CDR1 MNHNS, CDR2 SASEGT. In nucleotides, the CDR3 is TGTGCCAGCAGTCTGACTAGCGGGGGCGAGCAGTACTTC. Its protein product is CASSLTSGGEQYF.

This clone has a handful of counts. J is TRBJ1-2 and V is TRBV27; D gene ambiguous. The germline gives CDR1 MNHEY, CDR2 SMNVEV (reference sequence). The ends were cut back, 5 bases at V and 4 bases at J, with 14 bases in the middle. There are 14 residues in the CDR3. CDR3 DNA: TGTGCCAGCAGTCCCGGGGTAGAAGTCTATGGCTACACCTTC. It specifies CASSPGVEVYGYTF.

There are many counts of this clone. This chain connects TRBV10-1 to TRBJ1-3; no clear D. CDR3 length: 12 amino acids. Trimming took 10 bases from V and 7 from J, leaving 14 bases between them. Germline-derived CDR1 and CDR2 are WNHNN and SYGVQD (reference sequence). The CDR3 coding sequence is TGCGCCAACGACCCTACTTGGAACACCATATATTTT. Protein sequence: CANDPTWNTIYF.

This clone has more than one count but fewer than ten. V gene TRBV28 combines with J gene TRBJ1-2; D perhaps matches TRBD1 (5 bases). Per germline, CDR1 MDHEN and CDR2 SYDVKM. CDR3 size: 13 residues. V lost 2 bases, J lost 2 bases, and 6 bases lay in between. The DNA for the CDR3 is TGTGCCAGCAGTTTACCAGGGAACTATGGCTACACCTTC. This sequence encodes CASSLPGNYGYTF.

This clone was counted at least ten times. This chain uses TRBV15 with TRBJ1-5; tentative D call: TRBD1 (6 bases). V lost 1 base to trimming and J lost 7 bases, with 14 bases between them. Germline-derived CDR1 and CDR2 are LNHNV and YYDKDF (reference sequence). CDR3 length: 15 residues. CDR3 amino acids: CATSRGTGPGQPQHF. CDR3 bases: TGTGCCACCAGCAGAGGAACAGGGCCAGGACAGCCCCAGCATTTT.

CDR3 in DNA: TGTGCCAGCAGCTTAGCACTCGGCAGGGTCTCCTACGAGCAGTACTTC. This gives the protein CASSLALGRVSYEQYF. The chain joins TRBV7-8 to TRBJ2-7, with D perhaps matching TRBD1 (5 bases). The V and J ends lost 0 bases and 0 bases respectively, with 12 bases between them. In germline, CDR1 is SGHVS, CDR2 FQNEAQ. The length of the CDR3 is 16 residues. Full variable domain (rest looked up from reference TRBV7-8 and TRBJ2-7): GAGVSQSPRYKVAKRGQDVALRCDPISGHVSLFWYQQALGQGPEFLTYFQNEAQLDKSGLPSDRFFAERPEGSVSTLKIQRTQQEDSAVYLCASSLALGRVSYEQYFGPGTRLTVT.

This clone was seen ten or more times. The V gene is TRBV14, the J gene TRBJ2-1, with D perhaps TRBD2 (6 bases). The CDR3 consists of 15 residues. Trimming removed 1 base at V and 4 bases at J, with 11 bases between. Looked up from germline, CDR1 is SGHDN and CDR2 is FVKESK. The CDR3 DNA reads TGTGCCAGCAGCCAAGCTTTGGGGGGTTACAATGAGCAGTTCTTC. This translates into CASSQALGGYNEQFF. Drawing the rest from reference TRBV14 and TRBJ2-1, the complete variable domain is EAGVTQFPSHSVIEKGQTVTLRCDPISGHDNLYWYRRVMGKEIKFLLHFVKESKQDESGMPNNRFLAERTGGTYSTLKVQPAELEDSGVYFCASSQALGGYNEQFFGPGTRLTVL.

The V gene is TRBV6-5, the J gene TRBJ1-5; 8 positions agree with TRBD1. The germline gives CDR1 MNHEY, CDR2 SVGAGI. This CDR3 has 15 amino acids. J was trimmed by 7 bases and V by 3 bases; bases with no gene match: 8. CDR3 region: CASSYSGQGGQPQHF. CDR3 bases: TGTGCCAGCAGTTATTCCGGACAGGGAGGACAGCCCCAGCATTTT.

This clone was recorded many times. The rearrangement uses TRBV30 and TRBJ1-1; no reliable D call. The CDR3 runs to 13 residues. Germline V gives CDR1 GTSNPN, CDR2 SVGIG (reference sequence). V lost 0 bases to trimming and J lost 5 bases, with 10 bases between them. The CDR3 nucleotides read TGTGCCTGGAGTGTGGTCCCGGGGACTGAAGCTTTCTTT. This encodes CAWSVVPGTEAFF.

This clone appeared many times. The rearrangement joins TRBV12-5 to TRBJ2-7; D might be TRBD2 (5 bases). The CDR3 consists of 14 residues. Germline V gene lookup returns CDR1 LGHNT and CDR2 FRNRAP. The V and J ends lost 2 bases and 5 bases respectively, with 13 bases between them. This CDR3 is CASGLSGLPHEQYF. The CDR3 bases are TGTGCTAGTGGTTTGAGCGGACTGCCTCACGAGCAGTACTTC. The entire variable domain, with the rest obtained from reference TRBV12-5 and TRBJ2-7, is as follows: DARVTQTPRHKVTEMGQEVTMRCQPILGHNTVFWYRQTMMQGLELLAYFRNRAPLDDSGMPKDRFSAEMPDATLATLKIQPSEPRDSAVYFCASGLSGLPHEQYFGPGTRLTVT.

This clone was found many times. The CDR3 DNA reads TGTGCCATACCCGGGACGAACACCGGGGAGCTGTTTTTT. Its protein is CAIPGTNTGELFF. The chain is built from TRBV6-1 and TRBJ2-2; D perhaps matches TRBD2 (5 bases). CDR3 size: 13 residues. Germline CDR1 and CDR2: MNHNS and SASEGT. Trimming left V 10 bases short and J 0 bases short, with 9 bases between.

Turning to this clone: A much bigger clone sits one base away, suggesting this may be a read error. This chain connects TRBV29-1 to TRBJ1-1; D unclear. The germline CDR1 and CDR2 sequences are SQVTM and ANQGSEA. Trimming took off 8 bases at V and 4 bases at J, with 17 bases between the two ends. This CDR3 has 13 amino acids. CDR3 amino acids: CSFMVLGSTEAFF. CDR3 bases: TGCAGCTTTATGGTTCTAGGGAGCACTGAAGCTTTCTTT.

The V call is TRBV7-6, the J call TRBJ2-1; D is unresolved. There are 13 residues in the CDR3. The V gene lost 4 bases and the J gene lost 8 bases, with 12 bases spanning the gap. The germline CDR1 and CDR2 sequences are SGHVS and FNYEAQ. Written as DNA, the CDR3 is TGTGCCAGCAGCTACTCCATGGGTCATGAGCAGTTCTTC. It yields the protein CASSYSMGHEQFF.

This clone was detected a few times. The chain employs TRBV28 and TRBJ1-3; D gene unclear. V was trimmed by 5 bases and J by 11 bases, leaving 19 bases between them. Germline lookup yields CDR1 MDHEN and CDR2 SYDVKM. The CDR3 has 14 residues. CDR3 DNA sequence: TGTGCCAGCAGTCCGACTGGGTCCCTTGTGGCCATATATTTT. It specifies CASSPTGSLVAIYF.

This clone rates as medium-sized. V usage is TRBV6-4 and J usage is TRBJ2-3, with 8 bases fitting TRBD2. Unmatched junction bases numbered 6, after V lost 3 bases and J lost 1 base. The CDR3 covers 16 residues. Germline-derived CDR1 and CDR2 are MRHNA and SNTAGT. The CDR3 is CASSEKAGGGTDTQYF. CDR3 DNA: TGTGCCAGCAGTGAGAAGGCGGGAGGTGGCACAGATACGCAGTATTTT.

This clone is classed as medium-sized. The gene calls are TRBV15 and TRBJ2-7; D is uncertain. V lost 0 bases and J lost 2, with 11 bases in between. From germline, CDR1 is LNHNV and CDR2 YYDKDF (reference sequence). The CDR3 extends over 15 amino acids. CDR3 sequence reads: CATSRDLSQTYEQYF. CDR3 coding DNA: TGTGCCACCAGCAGAGATCTATCGCAGACCTACGAGCAGTACTTC.

This clone occurred a few times. The chain uses TRBV12-3 or TRBV12-4 and TRBJ1-4, with a possible D match to TRBD1 (5 bases). The CDR3 loop spans 17 amino acids. Trimming left V 2 bases short and J 3 bases short, with 16 bases between. CDR3 region: CASSLFPGGGSNEKLFF. CDR3 DNA sequence: TGTGCCAGCAGTTTATTCCCGGGTGGGGGTTCTAATGAAAAACTGTTTTTT.

V and J are TRBV9 and TRBJ2-2; possibly TRBD2 for D (6 bases). The CDR3 has 17 residues. In germline, CDR1 is SGDLS, CDR2 YYNGEE. Between the trimmed V and J ends, which lost 0 bases and 5 bases, there was a span of 17 bases. CDR3 sequence reads: CASSVVGAWAGTGELFF. CDR3 DNA: TGTGCCAGCAGCGTAGTCGGGGCGTGGGCGGGGACCGGGGAGCTGTTTTTT. The entire variable domain, with the rest obtained from reference TRBV9 and TRBJ2-2, is as follows: DSGVTQTPKHLITATGQRVTLRCSPRSGDLSVYWYQQSLDQGLQFLIQYYNGEERAKGNILERFSAQQFPDLHSELNLSSLELGDSALYFCASSVVGAWAGTGELFFGEGSRLTVL.

This clone is medium-sized. V is TRBV12-3 or TRBV12-4 and J is TRBJ2-7; D may be TRBD2 (6 bases). V was cut by 1 base and J by 5 bases, with 6 bases left in between. The CDR3 contains 12 residues. In DNA, the CDR3 is TGTGCCAGCAGTTTAGGGGAGGACGAGCAGTACTTC. This gives the protein CASSLGEDEQYF.

This chain's CDR3 is CASSYSITMNTEAFF. CDR3 DNA: TGTGCCAGCAGTTACTCGATCACTATGAACACTGAAGCTTTCTTT. The chain employs TRBV6-2 or TRBV6-3 and TRBJ1-1, with unresolved D. Germline lookup yields CDR1 MNHEY and CDR2 SVGEGT. Trimming cost V 0 bases and J 0 bases, with 8 bases left between them. The CDR3 is 15 residues long.

By share, this clone counts as medium-sized (0.01 to 0.1%). The chain combines TRBV6-1 with TRBJ1-2; weak D call: TRBD1 (6 bases). CDR3 length: 13 residues. The V end lost 7 bases, the J end lost 6 bases, and 15 bases lay between the germline ends. CDR1 and CDR2 from the germline V gene are MNHNS and SASEGT. The CDR3 coding sequence is TGTGCCAGCACCCAACAGGGATATCATGGCTACACCTTC. Protein sequence: CASTQQGYHGYTF.

This clone was recorded a few times. The chain links TRBV11-2 to TRBJ2-7; 10 nucleotides align to TRBD1. This CDR3 has 14 residues. V lost 5 bases and J lost 5; bases outside the gene matches: 6. Germline lookup yields CDR1 SGHAT and CDR2 FQNNGV. CDR3 DNA: TGTGCCAGCAGCCCTAGGGACAGGGGCCACGAGCAGTACTTC. Encoded protein: CASSPRDRGHEQYF.